The 28 T cell receptor beta chains below were found in one sample sequenced in a study of blood T cell repertoires in COVID-19. Clones were sequenced by immunoSEQ multiplex PCR, and TCRdb holds only the in-frame ones, with some missing. Among 250,000 to 350,000 clones, more than 75% were seen once, and the ten largest hold roughly 5%. The sequenced material came from PBMCs or T cells enriched from blood (not recorded which). All receptors derive from a woman aged 25 to 39 who had recovered from COVID-19.

This clone occurred once. The chain joins TRBV5-1 to TRBJ2-2; D not certain. Germline V gene sequence: CDR1 SGHRS, CDR2 YFSETQ. CDR3 length: 15 residues. Trimming took 0 bases from V and 1 from J, leaving 7 bases between them. CDR3 loop: CASSLVGRNTGELFF. CDR3 DNA: TGCGCCAGCAGCTTGGTGGGCAGGAACACCGGGGAGCTGTTTTTT.

CDR3 DNA sequence: TGTGCCAGCTCCGACAGGAGCCAAGAGACCCAGTACTTC. It specifies CASSDRSQETQYF. The gene calls are TRBV2 and TRBJ2-5; D might be TRBD1 (6 bases). The CDR3 loop spans 13 amino acids. V was clipped by 8 bases and J by 1 base, with 11 bases between them. Germline CDR1 SNHLY, CDR2 FYNNEI. The full variable domain, its missing parts supplied by reference TRBV2 and TRBJ2-5, is EPEVTQTPSHQVTQMGQEVILRCVPISNHLYFYWYRQILGQKVEFLVSFYNNEISEKSEIFDDQFSVERPDGSNFTLKIRSTKLEDSAMYFCASSDRSQETQYFGPGTRLLVL.

The chain joins TRBV5-1 to TRBJ2-7, with unresolved D. V was cut by 0 bases and J by 5 bases, with 9 bases left in between. This CDR3 has 13 amino acids. Germline CDR1 is SGHRS and CDR2 is YFSETQ. CDR3 in DNA: TGCGCCAGCAGCTTGGACAGATTCAACGAGCAGTACTTC. Translated: CASSLDRFNEQYF.

The rearrangement joins TRBV6-4 to TRBJ2-1; 8 nucleotides agree with TRBD2. This CDR3 is 15 amino acids long. Germline trimming cut 9 bases from V and 6 bases from J; bases unmatched to any gene: 13. Germline values: CDR1 MRHNA, CDR2 SNTAGT. The CDR3 sequence: CASSLGGAEGNEQFF. The DNA for the CDR3 is TGTGCCAGTTCCCTCGGGGGGGCCGAGGGCAATGAGCAGTTCTTC.

This clone has more than one count but fewer than ten. V and J are TRBV3-1 (or the pseudogene TRBV3-2) and TRBJ1-3, with D tentatively TRBD1 (6 bases). Germline lookup yields CDR1 LGHDT and CDR2 YNNKEL (reference sequence). This CDR3 is 16 amino acids long. The V end was cut by 1 base, the J end by 4 bases, with 14 bases between. Here the CDR3 reads CASSQVLRGPGNTIYF. CDR3 coding DNA: TGTGCCAGCAGCCAAGTCCTCAGGGGTCCCGGAAACACCATATATTTT.

The CDR3 bases are TGTGCCAGCAGTTTATCTGCGTGGGGGGGCGCCCCTGAAGCTTTCTTT. Translated: CASSLSAWGGAPEAFF. The chain combines TRBV28 with TRBJ1-1, with D maybe TRBD1 (6 bases). From germline, CDR1 is MDHEN and CDR2 SYDVKM. The length of the CDR3 is 16 residues. The V end lost 1 base, the J end lost 6 bases, and 18 bases lay between the germline ends.

The CDR3 here is CAISTLGTPGSYEQYF. In DNA form, the CDR3 reads TGTGCCATCAGCACACTCGGGACACCAGGCTCCTACGAGCAGTACTTC. This rearrangement joins TRBV10-3 to TRBJ2-7; possibly TRBD1 for D (6 bases). CDR3 length: 16 amino acids. V was pared by 6 bases and J by 0 bases, with 18 bases between. Germline CDR1 and CDR2: ENHRY and SYGVKD.

This chain connects TRBV7-9 to TRBJ2-7, with a possible D match to TRBD1 (5 bases). The CDR3 is made up of 14 amino acids. Trimming left V 5 bases short and J 3 bases short, with 14 bases between. Looked up from germline, CDR1 is SEHNR and CDR2 is FQNEAQ (reference sequence). As DNA, the CDR3 is TGTGCCAGCAGCAATCTCAGGGAAGGCTACGAGCAGTACTTC. It encodes CASSNLREGYEQYF.

The genes are TRBV28 and TRBJ1-2; D not certain. There are 12 residues in the CDR3. CDR1 MDHEN and CDR2 SYDVKM come from the germline V gene. V was trimmed by 10 bases and J by 0 bases, leaving 9 bases between them. This chain's CDR3 is CATRRSNYGYTF. The CDR3 nucleotides read TGTGCCACCCGGCGGTCTAACTATGGCTACACCTTC.

The CDR3: CASSPGTNPYNEQFF. The CDR3 region has the DNA TGTGCCAGCAGCCCCGGGACTAACCCTTACAATGAGCAGTTCTTC. This rearrangement joins TRBV7-7 to TRBJ2-1, with 7 bases lining up with TRBD2. The CDR3 sequence is 15 residues long. Germline V gene data show CDR1 as SSHAT and CDR2 as FNYEAQ (reference sequence). V dropped 5 bases and J dropped 4; count of bases not matched to a gene: 8.

The chain has TRBV5-8 and TRBJ1-4; perhaps TRBD1 as D (5 bases). Germline V gene lookup returns CDR1 SGHTS and CDR2 YDEGEE. V dropped 2 bases and J dropped 0 bases, with 8 bases sitting between them. The length of the CDR3 is 15 residues. CDR3 loop: CASSFDSTTNEKLFF. In nucleotides, the CDR3 is TGTGCCAGCAGCTTTGACAGCACAACTAATGAAAAACTGTTTTTT.

A remark on this clone: The junction does not match germline at one end; this may be a read error. The rearrangement links TRBV9 to TRBJ2-1; D ambiguous. CDR3 length: 13 residues. From germline, CDR1 is SGDLS and CDR2 YYNGEE. The CDR3 loop reads CASSVGPEALGIF. The CDR3 DNA follows: TGTGCCAGCAGCGTAGGACCCGAGGCCCTAGGAATCTTC. Supplemented by reference TRBV9 and TRBJ2-1, the full variable domain reads DSGVTQTPKHLITATGQRVTLRCSPRSGDLSVYWYQQSLDQGLQFLIQYYNGEERAKGNILERFSAQQFPDLHSELNLSSLELGDSALYFCASSVGPEALGIFGPGTRLTVL.

This sequence joins TRBV28 and TRBJ1-1, with a weak D call TRBD1 (6 bases). Germline V gene data show CDR1 as MDHEN and CDR2 as SYDVKM. Trimming cost V 5 bases and J 0 bases, with 13 bases left between them. The CDR3 sequence is 15 residues long. The CDR3: CASSLPGQMNTEAFF. As DNA, the CDR3 is TGTGCCAGCAGTCTACCGGGACAAATGAACACTGAAGCTTTCTTT.

The chain joins TRBV14 to TRBJ1-1, with 8 bases identical to TRBD1. Per the germline V gene, CDR1 is SGHDN and CDR2 is FVKESK. V gave up 3 bases and J gave up 0 bases; unmatched junction bases: 6. The CDR3 extends over 16 amino acids. The CDR3 DNA reads TGTGCCAGCAGCCACGGACAGGGTAGCTTGAACACTGAAGCTTTCTTT. Translating gives CASSHGQGSLNTEAFF.

This chain connects TRBV28 to TRBJ1-2; 9 bases agree with TRBD1. V lost 6 bases, J lost 3 bases, and 2 bases stayed unmatched. The CDR3 extends over 13 amino acids. Looked up from germline, CDR1 is MDHEN and CDR2 is SYDVKM. The CDR3 sequence is CASRRTGDYGYTF. CDR3 DNA: TGTGCCAGCAGGAGGACAGGGGACTATGGCTACACCTTC.

This clone has only a few counts. The CDR3 coding sequence is TGTGCCAGCTCGAGGGACAGGGTGGGAGTCAGCAATCAGCCCCAGCATTTT. This codes for CASSRDRVGVSNQPQHF. The J gene is TRBJ1-5, the V gene TRBV2; 9 positions match TRBD1. CDR3 length equals 17 residues. V lost 8 bases and J lost 1; bases outside the gene matches: 12. Germline lookup yields CDR1 SNHLY and CDR2 FYNNEI.

This clone appeared once. The chain combines TRBV5-1 with TRBJ1-2; D is perhaps TRBD1 (5 bases). Per germline, CDR1 SGHRS and CDR2 YFSETQ. The CDR3 extends over 16 amino acids. V lost 3 bases to trimming and J lost 2 bases, with 17 bases between them. The CDR3 is CASSSIPGTANYGYTF. The CDR3 DNA is TGCGCCAGCAGCTCAATACCCGGGACTGCGAACTATGGCTACACCTTC. Using reference TRBV5-1 and TRBJ1-2 for the parts outside the CDR3, the full variable domain is KAGVTQTPRYLIKTRGQQVTLSCSPISGHRSVSWYQQTPGQGLQFLFEYFSETQRNKGNFPGRFSGRQFSNSRSEMNVSTLELGDSALYLCASSSIPGTANYGYTFGSGTRLTVV.

The chain joins TRBV7-2 to TRBJ2-5; TRBD2 might be the D (5 bases). The germline gives CDR1 SGHTA, CDR2 FQGNSA. The CDR3 has 14 residues. The V end was cut by 4 bases, the J end by 5 bases, with 14 bases between. The CDR3 loop is CASSSRRRLETQYF. In DNA, the CDR3 is TGTGCCAGCAGCTCGAGACGGAGGTTGGAGACCCAGTACTTC. Filled out from reference TRBV7-2 and TRBJ2-5, the complete variable domain reads GAGVSQSPSNKVTEKGKDVELRCDPISGHTALYWYRQSLGQGLEFLIYFQGNSAPDKSGLPSDRFSAERTGGSVSTLTIQRTQQEDSAVYLCASSSRRRLETQYFGPGTRLLVL.

The chain combines TRBV4-3 with TRBJ2-2, with D tentatively TRBD1 (5 bases). Germline V gene data show CDR1 as LGHNA and CDR2 as YSLEER. The ends were cut back, 5 bases at V and 3 bases at J, with 19 bases in the middle. The CDR3 has 17 residues. CDR3 residues: CASSNYLAQGDTGELFF. DNA of the CDR3: TGCGCCAGCAGCAATTACCTCGCGCAGGGCGACACCGGGGAGCTGTTTTTT.

This sequence joins TRBV11-2 and TRBJ2-3; 12 bases align to TRBD2. The CDR3 runs to 15 residues. With V trimmed by 4 bases and J by 8 bases, 7 bases remained unmatched. CDR1 is SGHAT, CDR2 FQNNGV, per germline. The CDR3 DNA is TGTGCCAGCAGCTACCTAGCGGGGGGGCGGGGTACGCAGTATTTT. Protein product: CASSYLAGGRGTQYF. Supplemented by reference TRBV11-2 and TRBJ2-3, the full variable domain reads EAGVAQSPRYKIIEKRQSVAFWCNPISGHATLYWYQQILGQGPKLLIQFQNNGVVDDSQLPKDRFSAERLKGVDSTLKIQPAKLEDSAVYLCASSYLAGGRGTQYFGPGTRLTVL.

The rearrangement links TRBV28 to TRBJ1-3, with D possibly matching TRBD1 (5 bases). Germline V lookup: CDR1 MDHEN, CDR2 SYDVKM. The CDR3 totals 15 residues. V was trimmed by 7 bases and J by 0 bases, leaving 13 bases between them. The CDR3 region is CASTPQGRSGNTIYF. Written as DNA, the CDR3 is TGTGCCAGCACCCCGCAGGGCCGCTCTGGAAACACCATATATTTT.

V usage is TRBV28 and J usage is TRBJ1-3; D is ambiguous. Germline V gene lookup returns CDR1 MDHEN and CDR2 SYDVKM. V was cut by 6 bases and J by 0 bases, with 18 bases left in between. The CDR3 totals 17 residues. CDR3 in amino acids: CASSPSGGPSSGNTIYF. Written as DNA, the CDR3 is TGTGCCAGCAGCCCCTCAGGAGGGCCCAGCTCTGGAAACACCATATATTTT.

The V and J genes are TRBV6-5 and TRBJ2-7; D not certain. The CDR3 is 15 amino acids. The germline V and J ends were trimmed by 2 bases and 2 bases, with 13 bases remaining between them. Germline CDR1 reads MNHEY; CDR2 reads SVGAGI. The CDR3 is CASSYSFAVTYEQYF. The CDR3 region has the DNA TGTGCCAGCAGTTACAGTTTCGCGGTAACCTACGAGCAGTACTTC.

The CDR3 DNA is TGCGCCAGCAGCTTGGGGGTAGGACAGCTTAATGAAAAACTGTTTTTT. Its protein is CASSLGVGQLNEKLFF. The chain joins TRBV5-1 to TRBJ1-4; possible D gene TRBD1, 6 bases. Trimming left V 0 bases short and J 4 bases short, with 13 bases between. This CDR3 has 16 residues. The germline V gene has CDR1 SGHRS and CDR2 YFSETQ.

In DNA, the CDR3 is TGCGCCAGCAGCCCGGGGGACAGGGGCTACAATGAGCAGTTCTTC. This encodes CASSPGDRGYNEQFF. The genes are TRBV5-1 and TRBJ2-1; TRBD1 matches 10 bases. After removal of 4 bases from V and 3 bases from J, the junction contained 4 bases not matched to a gene. The CDR3 extends over 15 amino acids. CDR1 is SGHRS, CDR2 YFSETQ, per germline.

The rearrangement links TRBV24-1 to TRBJ2-3; TRBD1 is a possible D gene (5 bases). From germline, CDR1 is KGHDR and CDR2 SFDVKD. This CDR3 has 13 residues. Trimming took off 3 bases at V and 6 bases at J, with 9 bases between the two ends. The CDR3 loop is CATSDQGIDTQYF. CDR3 sequence (DNA): TGTGCCACCAGTGATCAGGGAATCGATACGCAGTATTTT.

The chain recombines TRBV6-4 with TRBJ2-7, with D perhaps TRBD1 (5 bases). Germline CDR1 and CDR2: MRHNA and SNTAGT. The CDR3 covers 15 residues. V was clipped by 9 bases and J by 1 base, with 19 bases between them. This CDR3 reads CASRYPRVWSYEQYF. For the CDR3, the DNA is TGTGCCAGTCGTTACCCCAGGGTTTGGTCCTACGAGCAGTACTTC.

This clone appeared once. The rearrangement joins TRBV28 to TRBJ2-7; 7 nucleotides line up with TRBD1. Trimming removed 3 bases from V and 5 bases from J; junction bases left unmatched: 10. From germline, CDR1 is MDHEN and CDR2 SYDVKM. This CDR3 spans 15 amino acids. CDR3 DNA sequence: TGTGCCAGCAGTTTGTACCGGGACAGTGCCAACGAGCAGTACTTC. Amino acids: CASSLYRDSANEQYF.